This is a list of T cell receptor beta chains from one sample in a study of T cell responses to AZD1222 COVID-19 vaccine. Sequencing used immunoSEQ multiplex PCR; TCRdb keeps in-frame clones, though not all of them. The sample holds some 140,000 clones, about 87% seen once. The input for sequencing was peripheral blood, taken on day 0 of AZD1222 vaccination. The receptors here all came from an adult in good health. Both conserved end residues are part of each CDR3. Each record gives: J gene, V gene, clone size, D gene, CDR3 protein, CDR3 DNA. The D gene is left open where the match is weak. A clone size is listed for some rows: how often the clone was seen (once, few, many), or a class if it is expanded.

TRBJ1-4	TRBV4-1	.	TRBD1	CASSPTGVANEKLFF	TGCGCCAGCAGCCCCACAGGGGTGGCTAATGAAAAACTGTTTTTT
TRBJ2-7	TRBV9	.	.	CASSVGGRYEQYF	TGTGCCAGCAGCGTAGGGGGGCGCTACGAGCAGTACTTC
TRBJ2-7	TRBV7-8	few	.	CASSLALGREQYF	TGTGCCAGCAGCTTAGCGCTAGGGCGCGAGCAGTACTTC
TRBJ1-2	TRBV18	.	.	CASSPPGQGWGYTF	TGTGCCAGCTCACCACCCGGGCAGGGATGGGGCTACACCTTC
TRBJ1-4	TRBV25-1	.	.	CASNVGLAANEKLFF	TGTGCCAGCAATGTCGGACTAGCAGCTAATGAAAAACTGTTTTTT
TRBJ2-5	TRBV20-1	once	.	CSASSLAQYF	TGCAGTGCTAGCTCGTTGGCCCAGTACTTC
TRBJ1-2	TRBV7-8	.	.	CASSLGSGYGYTF	TGTGCCAGCAGCTTAGGTTCCGGGTATGGCTACACCTTC
TRBJ2-4	TRBV27	.	.	CASSSLKGAKNIQYF	TGTGCCAGCAGTTCTCTTAAGGGGGCCAAAAACATTCAGTACTTC
TRBJ1-2	TRBV10-2	.	.	CASSEARLTYGYTF	TGCGCCAGCAGTGAGGCCAGATTAACCTATGGCTACACCTTC
TRBJ1-2	TRBV18	.	TRBD1	CASSPDRGYGYTF	TGTGCCAGCTCGCCCGACAGGGGCTACGGCTACACCTTC
TRBJ2-7	TRBV6-5	.	.	CASSYNSFSYEQYF	TGTGCCAGCAGTTATAACAGTTTTAGCTACGAGCAGTACTTC
TRBJ1-4	TRBV7-2	.	.	CASSLVGTTNEKLFF	TGTGCCAGCAGCTTAGTTGGGACAACTAATGAAAAACTGTTTTTT
TRBJ2-3	TRBV7-8	once	TRBD2	CASSPGLAGGLTLTDTQYF	TGTGCCAGCAGCCCAGGACTAGCGGGGGGCCTTACTCTCACAGATACGCAGTATTTT
TRBJ2-5	TRBV5-4	.	TRBD2	CASRPGGAFQETQYF	TGTGCCAGCCGCCCGGGGGGGGCCTTTCAAGAGACCCAGTACTTC
TRBJ1-1	TRBV12-3/TRBV12-4	.	.	CASSLSESEAFF	TGTGCCAGCAGTTTAAGCGAGAGTGAAGCTTTCTTT
TRBJ2-1	TRBV3-1/TRBV3-2	.	TRBD2	CASSYRLAGNEQFF	TGTGCCAGCAGCTACCGACTAGCGGGGAATGAGCAGTTCTTC
TRBJ2-7	TRBV4-3	.	.	CASSQDRHGREQYF	TGCGCCAGCAGCCAAGATCGGCACGGGCGCGAGCAGTACTTC
TRBJ1-5	TRBV2	once	.	CASSDLLNGPQHF	TGTGCCAGCAGTGACCTCCTCAACGGGCCCCAGCATTTT
TRBJ1-4	TRBV14	once	.	CASSQQDRTKLFF	TGTGCCAGCAGCCAACAGGACCGAACAAAACTGTTTTTT
TRBJ1-5	TRBV4-2	few	.	CASSQESGSQPQHF	TGTGCCAGCAGCCAAGAATCAGGGAGTCAGCCCCAGCATTTT
TRBJ1-2	TRBV19	.	TRBD1	CASSPGGGQGHHGYTF	TGTGCCAGTAGTCCCGGGGGGGGACAGGGTCATCATGGCTACACCTTC
TRBJ2-1	TRBV5-1	.	.	CASSLEGYPTSYNEQFF	TGCGCCAGCAGCTTGGAAGGGTACCCTACCTCCTACAATGAGCAGTTCTTC
TRBJ1-5	TRBV2	.	.	CASSGAQPGYFQPQHF	TGTGCCAGCAGTGGGGCCCAGCCGGGGTATTTCCAGCCCCAGCATTTT
TRBJ1-1	TRBV7-2	.	.	CASSLAGHLAFF	TGTGCCAGCAGCTTAGCGGGACACCTAGCTTTCTTT
TRBJ2-7	TRBV13	few	TRBD2	CASSRGTSGGLFSYEQYF	TGTGCCAGCAGCCGTGGAACTAGCGGGGGCCTATTCTCCTACGAGCAGTACTTC
TRBJ2-5	TRBV7-2	.	.	CASSLEGAGLETQYF	TGTGCCAGCAGCTTAGAGGGTGCGGGGTTAGAGACCCAGTACTTC
TRBJ1-6	TRBV12-3/TRBV12-4	.	.	CASSLSINSPLHF	TGTGCCAGCAGTTTATCAATCAATTCACCCCTCCACTTT
TRBJ2-5	TRBV7-2	.	TRBD2	CASSFSGGPQETQYF	TGTGCCAGCAGCTTTAGCGGGGGCCCCCAAGAGACCCAGTACTTC
TRBJ2-7	TRBV18	.	.	CASSPQGQGYEQYF	TGTGCCAGCTCACCCCAGGGGCAGGGCTACGAGCAGTACTTC
TRBJ2-7	TRBV10-3	.	TRBD1	CAIRRDREGEQYF	TGTGCCATCAGGCGGGACAGGGAAGGCGAGCAGTACTTC
TRBJ2-7	TRBV2	.	TRBD1	CASSGGQGASEQYF	TGTGCCAGCAGTGGAGGACAGGGGGCGTCCGAGCAGTACTTC
TRBJ1-6	TRBV3-1/TRBV3-2	few	TRBD1	CASSQPDRGDSPLHF	TGTGCCAGCAGCCAACCTGACAGGGGCGATTCACCCCTCCACTTT
TRBJ1-6	TRBV6-4	.	TRBD1	CASSDSGGTGVSSYNSPLHF	TGTGCCAGCAGTGACTCCGGCGGGACAGGGGTTAGCTCCTATAATTCACCCCTCCACTTT
TRBJ2-7	TRBV9	once	.	CASSHSPSYEQYF	TGTGCCAGCTCGCACAGCCCAAGCTACGAGCAGTACTTC
TRBJ1-6	TRBV5-5	.	.	CASSLTGSSYNSPLHF	TGTGCCAGCAGCCTGACAGGCAGCTCCTATAATTCACCCCTCCACTTT
TRBJ2-2	TRBV2	.	.	CASREEGGELFF	TGTGCCAGCAGGGAAGAAGGCGGGGAGCTGTTTTTT
TRBJ2-3	TRBV9	.	TRBD1	CASSPGTVSTDTQYF	TGTGCCAGCAGCCCCGGGACAGTTAGCACAGATACGCAGTATTTT
TRBJ2-1	TRBV7-3	.	.	CASSGGAPAPQFF	TGTGCCAGCAGCGGGGGGGCCCCAGCGCCGCAGTTCTTC
TRBJ1-2	TRBV21-1	.	.	CASSQTGQGNYGYTF	TGTGCCAGCAGCCAGACGGGACAGGGTAACTATGGCTACACCTTC
TRBJ2-1	TRBV7-8	.	.	CASSFQTSFGEQFF	TGTGCCAGCAGCTTCCAGACTAGTTTTGGTGAGCAGTTCTTC
TRBJ1-2	TRBV18	.	.	CASSLASGGDNGYTF	TGTGCCAGCTCACTCGCAAGTGGGGGAGACAATGGCTACACCTTC
TRBJ2-3	TRBV5-4	.	TRBD2	CASSLVGGGITDTQYF	TGTGCCAGCAGCTTGGTTGGCGGGGGTATCACAGATACGCAGTATTTT
TRBJ1-5	TRBV4-1	.	TRBD1	CASSQETGGYPQHF	TGCGCCAGCAGCCAAGAAACAGGGGGCTATCCCCAGCATTTT
TRBJ2-3	TRBV7-9	.	.	CASSEDRATDTQYF	TGTGCCAGCAGCGAGGACAGAGCCACAGATACGCAGTATTTT
TRBJ2-7	TRBV7-8	once	TRBD1	CASNLLGQGLNYEQYF	TGTGCCAGCAACTTACTCGGACAGGGTTTGAACTACGAGCAGTACTTC
TRBJ1-2	TRBV10-3	few	.	CAISKDTNYGYTF	TGTGCCATCAGTAAGGACACAAACTATGGCTACACCTTC
TRBJ2-5	TRBV20-1	.	.	CSARKETQYF	TGCAGTGCACGAAAAGAGACCCAGTACTTC